The 22 T cell receptor beta chains presented below share a single source sample, sequenced in a study of Tregs in tolerant kidney transplant recipients. Produced via immunoSEQ multiplex PCR; TCRdb's table is partial and in-frame only. The repertoire holds approximately 17,000 clones, with approximately 61% as singletons. These receptors' targets are unknown. The sample was Tregs from blood cultured with allogeneic cells. The origin of the receptors is a human donor in good health.

The chain recombines TRBV28 with TRBJ2-2; 9 bases align to TRBD1. The CDR3 runs to 15 residues. V shed 5 bases, J shed 5 bases, and the junction held 6 bases outside the gene matches. CDR1 is MDHEN and CDR2 is SYDVKM in the germline V gene. CDR3 in amino acids: CASSPTGGRTGELFF. CDR3 bases: TGTGCCAGCAGTCCCACAGGGGGCCGGACCGGGGAGCTGTTTTTT.

The chain combines TRBV30 with TRBJ2-3; TRBD2 aligns across 11 bases. CDR3 length: 13 residues. Germline lookup yields CDR1 GTSNPN and CDR2 SVGIG (reference sequence). The junction had 6 bases not matched to a gene; V was cut back by 4 bases and J by 9 bases. The CDR3 here is CAWTPGTSGTQYF. The CDR3 region has the DNA TGTGCCTGGACCCCCGGGACTAGCGGCACGCAGTATTTT.

The J gene is TRBJ1-2, the V gene TRBV7-2; TRBD1 aligns across 11 bases. The CDR3 is 14 residues long. V gave up 3 bases and J gave up 8 bases; unmatched junction bases: 5. Germline V gene lookup returns CDR1 SGHTA and CDR2 FQGNSA. The CDR3, as DNA: TGTGCCAGCAGCTTCCCGGACAGGGGGCAGGGCTACACCTTC. Protein product: CASSFPDRGQGYTF.

The rearrangement links TRBV5-4 to TRBJ2-5; possible D gene TRBD2, 6 bases. The germline V and J ends were trimmed by 3 bases and 4 bases, with 13 bases remaining between them. The CDR3 has 14 amino acids. CDR1 and CDR2 from the germline V gene are SGHNT and YYREEE (reference sequence). In DNA, the CDR3 is TGTGCCAGCAGCTGGGAGACTAGGTCAGAGACCCAGTACTTC. Encoded protein: CASSWETRSETQYF.

In its sample, this clone was seen a few times. The chain couples TRBV5-6 to TRBJ2-7; D gene ambiguous. Per the germline V gene, CDR1 is SGHDT and CDR2 is YYEEEE. The CDR3 sequence is 15 residues long. V shed 7 bases and J shed 3 bases, with 20 bases lying between them. Here the CDR3 reads CASVGLGVKDYEQYF. For the CDR3, the DNA is TGTGCCAGCGTGGGGTTAGGAGTAAAGGACTACGAGCAGTACTTC. Full variable domain (outside the CDR3, taken from reference TRBV5-6 and TRBJ2-7): DAGVTQSPTHLIKTRGQQVTLRCSPKSGHDTVSWYQQALGQGPQFIFQYYEEEERQRGNFPDRFSGHQFPNYSSELNVNALLLGDSALYLCASVGLGVKDYEQYFGPGTRLTVT.

The chain joins TRBV10-3 to TRBJ1-6; 7 bases line up with TRBD1. The length of the CDR3 is 16 residues. V lost 5 bases to trimming and J lost 8 bases; unmatched junction nucleotides: 12. Germline V gene data show CDR1 as ENHRY and CDR2 as SYGVKD. In DNA form, the CDR3 reads TGTGCCATCAGTAGGGACTCGACAGGGCTGGATTCACCCCTCCACTTT. It codes for CAISRDSTGLDSPLHF.

This clone was recorded a few times. One base away lies a much larger clone, so this may be a sequencing read error. In DNA form, the CDR3 reads TGTGCCAGCAGCTTAAGGGGCGGGGGAGGAGGAGCGGATACGCAGTATTTT. This gives the protein CASSLRGGGGGADTQYF. V gene TRBV7-2 combines with J gene TRBJ2-3; 7 bases line up with TRBD2. CDR3 length: 17 residues. The V gene's germline CDR1 is SGHTA and CDR2 FQGNSA. Germline trimming cut 2 bases from V and 6 bases from J; bases unmatched to any gene: 14.

The chain employs TRBV15 and TRBJ1-5; D gene ambiguous. The CDR3 consists of 15 residues. Looked up from germline, CDR1 is LNHNV and CDR2 is YYDKDF (reference sequence). V was pared by 1 base and J by 3 bases, with 10 bases between. DNA of the CDR3: TGTGCCACCAGCAGAGTTGCCATTACCAATCAGCCCCAGCATTTT. Its translation: CATSRVAITNQPQHF.

This sequence joins TRBV7-3 and TRBJ1-2; D ambiguous. Germline-derived CDR1 and CDR2 are SGHTA and FQGTGA. The CDR3 length is 15 residues. V lost 6 bases, J lost 1 base, and 15 bases lay in between. DNA of the CDR3: TGTGCCAGCAGTCCCAATTCACGGAGTAACTATGGCTACACCTTC. It is translated as CASSPNSRSNYGYTF.

J is TRBJ1-2 and V is TRBV29-1; tentatively, D is TRBD1 (5 bases). The CDR3 extends over 11 amino acids. V was trimmed by 4 bases and J by 2 bases, leaving 5 bases between them. CDR1 is SQVTM and CDR2 is ANQGSEA in the germline V gene. Written as DNA, the CDR3 is TGCAGCGTTGGGACAAACTATGGCTACACCTTC. Amino acids: CSVGTNYGYTF.

This chain joins TRBV27 and TRBJ1-2, with TRBD1 as a possible D gene (5 bases). V was shortened by 6 bases and J by 10 bases, with 18 bases between the two germline ends. There are 13 residues in the CDR3. The germline gives CDR1 MNHEY, CDR2 SMNVEV (reference sequence). The CDR3: CASSEDFGGDYTF. CDR3 in DNA: TGTGCCAGCAGCGAAGACTTTGGGGGGGACTACACCTTC.

This clone has a count of ten or more. This chain connects TRBV27 to TRBJ1-2; D ambiguous. The ends were cut back, 6 bases at V and 8 bases at J, with 19 bases in the middle. CDR1 MNHEY and CDR2 SMNVEV come from the germline V gene (reference sequence). CDR3 length: 14 amino acids. The CDR3 DNA is TGTGCCAGCAGGGCCCTCGGTGTCTTTGACGGCTACACCTTC. The encoded protein is CASRALGVFDGYTF.

The genes are TRBV11-2 and TRBJ2-4; 8 nucleotides agree with TRBD1. Germline V gives CDR1 SGHAT, CDR2 FQNNGV. V lost 4 bases, J lost 0 bases, and 11 bases stayed unmatched. The CDR3 has 18 amino acids. As DNA, the CDR3 is TGTGCCAGCAGCTGGGGACAGGTCGCGGTACTAGCCAAAAACATTCAGTACTTC. Its protein is CASSWGQVAVLAKNIQYF.

The chain recombines TRBV6-6 with TRBJ1-4; 7 bases map to TRBD1. Trimming removed 6 bases from V and 3 bases from J; junction bases left unmatched: 7. The CDR3 totals 15 residues. CDR1 MNHNY and CDR2 SVGAGI come from the germline V gene (reference sequence). CDR3 coding DNA: TGTGCCAGCAGACGACAGGGAAACGCTAATGAAAAACTGTTTTTT. This translates into CASRRQGNANEKLFF.

The V and J genes are TRBV7-2 and TRBJ2-3; D is ambiguous. V dropped 3 bases and J dropped 1 base, with 11 bases sitting between them. The germline gives CDR1 SGHTA, CDR2 FQGNSA. This CDR3 contains 15 residues. The CDR3 is CASSFGRLRTDTQYF. The CDR3 DNA reads TGTGCCAGCAGCTTTGGGCGGCTACGCACAGATACGCAGTATTTT.

This rearrangement joins TRBV7-2 to TRBJ1-2; 8 bases line up with TRBD1. J gave up 3 bases and V 5 bases, and 8 bases lay outside the gene matches. The CDR3 covers 15 residues. Looked up from germline, CDR1 is SGHTA and CDR2 is FQGNSA. In DNA, the CDR3 is TGTGCCAGCAGCCGCCCCGACAGGGGAGACTATGGCTACACCTTC. This translates into CASSRPDRGDYGYTF. The full variable domain, with the rest looked up from reference TRBV7-2 and TRBJ1-2, is GAGVSQSPSNKVTEKGKDVELRCDPISGHTALYWYRQSLGQGLEFLIYFQGNSAPDKSGLPSDRFSAERTGGSVSTLTIQRTQQEDSAVYLCASSRPDRGDYGYTFGSGTRLTVV.

This clone was detected only once. The V and J genes are TRBV30 and TRBJ1-1; 8 bases map to TRBD1. V lost 3 bases to trimming and J lost 11 bases; unmatched junction nucleotides: 5. Per the germline V gene, CDR1 is GTSNPN and CDR2 is SVGIG (reference sequence). CDR3 length: 11 residues. The CDR3 coding sequence is TGTGCCTGGAGCATCGACAGGGGTGCTTTCTTT. Protein product: CAWSIDRGAFF.

J is TRBJ2-7 and V is TRBV13; no definite D call. The CDR3 covers 15 residues. Trimming cost V 3 bases and J 0 bases, with 12 bases left between them. CDR1 is PRHDT, CDR2 FYEKMQ, per germline (reference sequence). CDR3 sequence reads: CASSFAGQTSYEQYF. CDR3 bases: TGTGCCAGCAGCTTCGCCGGGCAAACCTCCTACGAGCAGTACTTC.

The J gene is TRBJ2-3, the V gene TRBV5-6; D may be TRBD2 (5 bases). V was pared by 4 bases and J by 5 bases, with 14 bases between. Germline CDR1 and CDR2: SGHDT and YYEEEE. The CDR3 is 14 residues long. The CDR3 reads CASSVLLGLDTQYF. In DNA, the CDR3 is TGTGCCAGCAGCGTTTTACTAGGTCTAGATACGCAGTATTTT.

The chain combines TRBV6-1 with TRBJ2-5, with 8 positions matching TRBD2. After removal of 10 bases from V and 5 bases from J, the junction contained 12 bases not matched to a gene. Germline loops: CDR1 MNHNS, CDR2 SASEGT. This CDR3 comprises 14 residues. The CDR3 DNA is TGTGCCACTCGTCCCGGGAGGGTAGGGGAGACCCAGTACTTC. Protein product: CATRPGRVGETQYF.

CDR3 nucleotide sequence: TGTGCCAGCTTGCGGAGACCTAGCAATCAGCCCCAGCATTTT. Translation gives CASLRRPSNQPQHF. The genes are TRBV6-1 and TRBJ1-5; no clear D. Per germline, CDR1 MNHNS and CDR2 SASEGT. The CDR3 consists of 14 residues. V lost 8 bases to trimming and J lost 0 bases, with 11 bases between them.

The chain recombines TRBV6-5 with TRBJ1-4; no definite D call. The germline V and J ends were trimmed by 6 bases and 3 bases, with 11 bases remaining between them. Germline values: CDR1 MNHEY, CDR2 SVGAGI. This CDR3 is built from 14 residues. The CDR3 DNA follows: TGTGCCAGCAGGCTCCCGGGCCCTAATGAAAAACTGTTTTTT. The encoded protein is CASRLPGPNEKLFF.